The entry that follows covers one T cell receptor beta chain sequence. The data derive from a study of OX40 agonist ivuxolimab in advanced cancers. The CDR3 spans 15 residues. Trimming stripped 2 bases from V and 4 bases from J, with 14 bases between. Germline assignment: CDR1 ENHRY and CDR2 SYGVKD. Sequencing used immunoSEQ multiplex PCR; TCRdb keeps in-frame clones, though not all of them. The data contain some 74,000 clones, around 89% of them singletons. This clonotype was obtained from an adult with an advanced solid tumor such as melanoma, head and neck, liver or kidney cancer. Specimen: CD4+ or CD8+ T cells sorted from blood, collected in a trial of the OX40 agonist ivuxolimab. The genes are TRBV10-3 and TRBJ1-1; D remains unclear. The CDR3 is CAISEEQSFSTEAFF. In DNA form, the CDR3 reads TGTGCCATCAGTGAGGAACAATCTTTCAGCACTGAAGCTTTCTTT.